The entry that follows covers one TCR beta chain sequence. The antigen is not known. The germline CDR1 and CDR2 sequences are SGHVS and FQNEAQ. This CDR3 comprises 15 residues. V lost 1 base and J 4 bases, leaving 8 bases between the germline ends. The data are from a study of T cells in localized non-small cell lung cancer. Broader study findings: Uninvolved nearby lung showed the greatest T cell clonality, exceeding that found in tumor.

Repertoires were generated with immunoSEQ multiplex PCR, while TCRdb's copy carries only in-frame clones and drops some. There are about 35,000 clones in the sample; around 90% occur only once, and 12% lies in the top ten. Sequenced here: peripheral blood mononuclear cells, sampled before any cancer treatment. The rearrangement uses TRBV7-8 and TRBJ2-6; D not resolved. This clonotype originated in a female donor of 60 years or more with stage II lung adenocarcinoma. CDR3 region: CASSLVTAGANVLTF. CDR3 DNA: TGTGCCAGCAGCTTAGTCACTGCCGGGGCCAACGTCCTGACTTTC.